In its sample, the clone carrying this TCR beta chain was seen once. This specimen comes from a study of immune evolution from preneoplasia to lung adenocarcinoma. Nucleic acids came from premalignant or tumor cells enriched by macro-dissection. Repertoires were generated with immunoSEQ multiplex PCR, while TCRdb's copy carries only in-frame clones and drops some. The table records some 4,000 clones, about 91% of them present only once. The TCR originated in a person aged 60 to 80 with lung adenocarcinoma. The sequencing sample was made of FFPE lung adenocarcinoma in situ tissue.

The CDR3 spells CASSVDRRTYEQYF. CDR3 in DNA: TGTGCCAGCAGTGTCGACAGGAGAACCTACGAGCAGTACTTC. The gene calls are TRBV6-1 and TRBJ2-7; D is perhaps TRBD1 (6 bases). The germline CDR1 and CDR2 sequences are MNHNS and SASEGT. The CDR3 covers 14 residues. V was shortened by 4 bases and J by 2 bases, with 12 bases between the two germline ends.